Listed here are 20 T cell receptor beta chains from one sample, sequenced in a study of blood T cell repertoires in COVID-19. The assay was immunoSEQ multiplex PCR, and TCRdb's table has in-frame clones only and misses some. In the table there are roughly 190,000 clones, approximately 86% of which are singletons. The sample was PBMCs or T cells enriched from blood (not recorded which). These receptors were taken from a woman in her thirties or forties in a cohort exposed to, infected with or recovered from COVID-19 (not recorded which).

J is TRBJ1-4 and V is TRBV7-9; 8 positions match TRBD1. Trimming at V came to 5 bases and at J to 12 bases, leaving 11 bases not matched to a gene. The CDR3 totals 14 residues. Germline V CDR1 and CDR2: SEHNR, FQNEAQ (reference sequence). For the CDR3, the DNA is TGTGCCAGCAGCCCCCCGGGACAGGTTGGGCAACTGTTTTTT. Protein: CASSPPGQVGQLFF.

CDR3 sequence reads: CASSLAGGWDEQYF. DNA for the CDR3: TGTGCCAGCAGCTTAGCCGGGGGATGGGACGAGCAGTACTTC. The gene calls are TRBV11-2 and TRBJ2-7, with a tentative D call TRBD2 (6 bases). This CDR3 region has 14 residues. With 1 base removed from V and 5 bases from J, the gap between germline ends came to 12 bases. Germline CDR1 SGHAT, CDR2 FQNNGV. Based on the CDR3 plus reference TRBV11-2 and TRBJ2-7, the full variable domain is EAGVAQSPRYKIIEKRQSVAFWCNPISGHATLYWYQQILGQGPKLLIQFQNNGVVDDSQLPKDRFSAERLKGVDSTLKIQPAKLEDSAVYLCASSLAGGWDEQYFGPGTRLTVT.

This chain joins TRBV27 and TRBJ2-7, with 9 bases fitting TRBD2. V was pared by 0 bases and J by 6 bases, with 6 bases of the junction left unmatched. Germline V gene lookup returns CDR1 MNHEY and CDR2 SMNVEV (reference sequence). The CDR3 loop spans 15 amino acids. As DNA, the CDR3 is TGTGCCAGCAGTTTATCCCCCGGGACTAGCCTCGAGCAGTACTTC. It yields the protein CASSLSPGTSLEQYF.

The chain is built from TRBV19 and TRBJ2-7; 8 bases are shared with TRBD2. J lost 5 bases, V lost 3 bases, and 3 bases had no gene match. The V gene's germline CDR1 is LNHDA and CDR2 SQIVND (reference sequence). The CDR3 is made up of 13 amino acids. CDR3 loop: CASSIGGGDEQYF. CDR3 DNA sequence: TGTGCCAGTAGTATCGGGGGGGGCGACGAGCAGTACTTC.

CDR3 loop: CASSSQGAHYNSPLHF. The CDR3 DNA sequence: TGTGCCAGCTCAAGCCAGGGGGCCCACTATAATTCACCCCTCCACTTT. This rearrangement joins TRBV18 to TRBJ1-6; 8 bases agree with TRBD1. The CDR3 covers 16 residues. Germline CDR1 reads KGHSH; CDR2 reads LQKENI. The V segment lost 5 bases and the J segment 3 bases; nucleotides outside the gene matches: 6.

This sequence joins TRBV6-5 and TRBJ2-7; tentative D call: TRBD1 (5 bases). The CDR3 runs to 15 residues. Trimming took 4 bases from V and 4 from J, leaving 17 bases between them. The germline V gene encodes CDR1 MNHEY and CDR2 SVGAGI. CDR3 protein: CASSSLIGQRYEQYF. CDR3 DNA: TGTGCCAGCAGTTCCTTAATCGGACAACGGTACGAGCAGTACTTC.

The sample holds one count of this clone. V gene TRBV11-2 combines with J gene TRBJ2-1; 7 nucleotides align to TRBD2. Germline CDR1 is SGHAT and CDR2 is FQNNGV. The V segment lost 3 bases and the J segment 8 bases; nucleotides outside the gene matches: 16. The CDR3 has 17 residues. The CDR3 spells CASSFGRGSGPSDEQFF. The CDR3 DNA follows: TGTGCCAGCAGCTTTGGGAGGGGTAGCGGCCCCTCGGATGAGCAGTTCTTC. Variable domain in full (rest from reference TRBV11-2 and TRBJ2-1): EAGVAQSPRYKIIEKRQSVAFWCNPISGHATLYWYQQILGQGPKLLIQFQNNGVVDDSQLPKDRFSAERLKGVDSTLKIQPAKLEDSAVYLCASSFGRGSGPSDEQFFGPGTRLTVL.

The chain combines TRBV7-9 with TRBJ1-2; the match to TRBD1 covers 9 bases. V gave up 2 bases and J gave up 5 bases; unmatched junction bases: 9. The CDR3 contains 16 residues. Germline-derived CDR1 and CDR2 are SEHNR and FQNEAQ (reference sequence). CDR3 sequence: CASSLSDRGFVYGYTF. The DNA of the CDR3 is TGTGCCAGCAGCTTATCCGACAGGGGGTTCGTATATGGCTACACCTTC.

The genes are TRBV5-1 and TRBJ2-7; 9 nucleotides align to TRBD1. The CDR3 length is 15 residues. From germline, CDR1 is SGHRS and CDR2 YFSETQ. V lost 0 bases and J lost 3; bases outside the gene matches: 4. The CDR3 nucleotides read TGCGCCAGCAGCTTGGATCTGACAGGGGGCTACGAGCAGTACTTC. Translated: CASSLDLTGGYEQYF.

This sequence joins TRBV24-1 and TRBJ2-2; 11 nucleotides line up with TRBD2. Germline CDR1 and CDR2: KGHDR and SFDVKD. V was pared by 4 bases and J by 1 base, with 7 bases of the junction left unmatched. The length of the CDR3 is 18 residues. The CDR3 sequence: CATSDHATSGRNTGELFF. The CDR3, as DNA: TGTGCCACCAGTGACCACGCAACTAGCGGGAGGAACACCGGGGAGCTGTTTTTT.

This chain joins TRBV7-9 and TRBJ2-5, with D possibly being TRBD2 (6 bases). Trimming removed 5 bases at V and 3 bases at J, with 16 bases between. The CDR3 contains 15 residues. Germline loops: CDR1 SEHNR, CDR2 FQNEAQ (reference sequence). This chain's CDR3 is CASSPWRAGEETQYF. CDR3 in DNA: TGTGCCAGCAGCCCCTGGAGGGCGGGCGAAGAGACCCAGTACTTC.

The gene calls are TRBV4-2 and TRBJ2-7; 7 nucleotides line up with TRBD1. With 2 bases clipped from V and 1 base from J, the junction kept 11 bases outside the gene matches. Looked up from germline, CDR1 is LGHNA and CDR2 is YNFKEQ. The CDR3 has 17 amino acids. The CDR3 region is CASSQNPRVRGSYEQYF. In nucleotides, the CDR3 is TGTGCCAGCAGCCAAAATCCCCGTGTCAGGGGGTCCTACGAGCAGTACTTC.

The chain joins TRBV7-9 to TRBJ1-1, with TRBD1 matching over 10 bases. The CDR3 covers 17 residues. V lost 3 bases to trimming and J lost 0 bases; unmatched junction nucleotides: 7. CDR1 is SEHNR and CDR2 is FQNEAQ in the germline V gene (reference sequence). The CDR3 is CASSFRTGGSLNTEAFF. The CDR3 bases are TGTGCCAGCAGCTTTCGGACAGGGGGGTCACTGAACACTGAAGCTTTCTTT.

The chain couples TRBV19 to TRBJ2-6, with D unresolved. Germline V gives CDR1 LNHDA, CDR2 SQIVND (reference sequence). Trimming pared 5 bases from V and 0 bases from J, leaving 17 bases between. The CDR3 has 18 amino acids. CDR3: CASSLGGHYGSGANVLTF. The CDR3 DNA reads TGTGCCAGTAGTCTCGGCGGCCATTATGGCTCTGGGGCCAACGTCCTGACTTTC.

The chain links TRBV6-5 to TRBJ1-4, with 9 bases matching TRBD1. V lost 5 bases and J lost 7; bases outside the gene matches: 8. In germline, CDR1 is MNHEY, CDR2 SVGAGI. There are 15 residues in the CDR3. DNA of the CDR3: TGTGCCAGCAGTACCTCCCCGGGACAGGGTGAAAAACTGTTTTTT. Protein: CASSTSPGQGEKLFF.

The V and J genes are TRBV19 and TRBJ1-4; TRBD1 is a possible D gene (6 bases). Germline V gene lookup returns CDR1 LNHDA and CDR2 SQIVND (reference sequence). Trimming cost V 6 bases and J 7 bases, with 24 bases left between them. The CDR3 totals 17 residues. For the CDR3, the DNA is TGTGCCAGTAGGCGGGGGGGCGACAGTATTTATCGTGAAAAACTGTTTTTT. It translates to CASRRGGDSIYREKLFF. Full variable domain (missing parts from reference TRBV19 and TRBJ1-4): DGGITQSPKYLFRKEGQNVTLSCEQNLNHDAMYWYRQDPGQGLRLIYYSQIVNDFQKGDIAEGYSVSREKKESFPLTVTSAQKNPTAFYLCASRRGGDSIYREKLFFGSGTQLSVL.

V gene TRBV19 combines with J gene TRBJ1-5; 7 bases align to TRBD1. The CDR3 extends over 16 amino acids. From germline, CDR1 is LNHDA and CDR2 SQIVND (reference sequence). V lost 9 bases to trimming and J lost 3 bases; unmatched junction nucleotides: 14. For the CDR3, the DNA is TGTGCCAGGATCAGGCCGGGACAGATTTTCAATCAGCCCCAGCATTTT. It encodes CARIRPGQIFNQPQHF.

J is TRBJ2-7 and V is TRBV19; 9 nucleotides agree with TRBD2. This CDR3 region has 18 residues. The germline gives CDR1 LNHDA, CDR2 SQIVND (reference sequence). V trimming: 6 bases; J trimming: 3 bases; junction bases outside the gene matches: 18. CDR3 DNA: TGTGCCAGTAGCCCTCGCGTCCGAGCGGGGGGTCCTTTCTACGAGCAGTACTTC. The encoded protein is CASSPRVRAGGPFYEQYF.

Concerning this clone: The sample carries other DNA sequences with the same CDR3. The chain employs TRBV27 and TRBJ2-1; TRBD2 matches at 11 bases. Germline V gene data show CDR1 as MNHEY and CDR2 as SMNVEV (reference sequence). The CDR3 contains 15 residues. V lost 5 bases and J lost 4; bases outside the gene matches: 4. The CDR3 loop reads CASSPGTSGYNEQFF. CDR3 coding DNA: TGTGCCAGCAGTCCCGGGACTAGCGGTTACAATGAGCAGTTCTTC.

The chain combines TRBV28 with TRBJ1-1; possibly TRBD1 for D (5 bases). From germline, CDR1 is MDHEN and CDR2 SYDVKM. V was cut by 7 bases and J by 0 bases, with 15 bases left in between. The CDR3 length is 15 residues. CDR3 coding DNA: TGTGCCAGCACCACTCTGGCAGGGCTGAACACTGAAGCTTTCTTT. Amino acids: CASTTLAGLNTEAFF.